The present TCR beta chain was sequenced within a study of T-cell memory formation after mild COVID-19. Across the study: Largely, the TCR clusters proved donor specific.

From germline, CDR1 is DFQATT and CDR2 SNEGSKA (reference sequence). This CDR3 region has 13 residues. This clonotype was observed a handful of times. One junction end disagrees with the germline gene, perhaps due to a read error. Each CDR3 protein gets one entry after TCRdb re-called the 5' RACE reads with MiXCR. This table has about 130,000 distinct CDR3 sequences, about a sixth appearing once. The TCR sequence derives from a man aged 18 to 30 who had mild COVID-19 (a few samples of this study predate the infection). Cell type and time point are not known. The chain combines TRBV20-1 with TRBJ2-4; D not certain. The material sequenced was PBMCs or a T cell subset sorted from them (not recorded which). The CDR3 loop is CSARELAKNIQYF. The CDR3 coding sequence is TGCAGTGCCAGAGAGTTAGCCAAAAACATTCAGTACTTC.